The present TCR beta chain was sequenced within a study of cytomegalovirus exposure and HLA in healthy donors. Germline V gene data show CDR1 as GTSNPN and CDR2 as SVGIG (reference sequence). CDR3 length: 13 amino acids. V dropped 2 bases and J dropped 5 bases, with 9 bases sitting between them. 13 Jbeta primers and 60 Vbeta primers were used for the PCR. Clones were sequenced by immunoSEQ multiplex PCR, and TCRdb holds only the in-frame ones, with some missing. The top ten hold approximately 30% of the sample, which has about 120,000 clones, about 75% seen once. What was sequenced was PBMCs. This chain connects TRBV30 to TRBJ1-4; TRBD1 might be the D (5 bases). The clonotype originates from a man in his 60s in good health and CMV-seropositive. DNA of the CDR3: TGTGCCTGGAGTAGACAGACGAATGAAAAACTGTTTTTT. Encoded protein: CAWSRQTNEKLFF.